This paragraph reports one T cell receptor beta chain. The data originate from a study of cytomegalovirus exposure and HLA in healthy donors. The study ran its PCR with 60 Vbeta and 13 Jbeta primers. Method: immunoSEQ multiplex PCR; TCRdb's copy keeps in-frame clones and lacks some. The sample includes about 110,000 clones, 70% to 80% of them seen just once. V gave up 6 bases and J gave up 0 bases; unmatched junction bases: 4. Germline-derived CDR1 and CDR2 are LGHNA and YNFKEQ. The CDR3 runs to 15 residues. This chain connects TRBV4-2 to TRBJ2-1; 8 bases align to TRBD1. Sequenced sample: PBMCs. This TCR came from a man in his 60s in good health and CMV-seronegative. The CDR3 DNA sequence: TGTGCCAGCAGAACAGGGGGGAGCTCCTACAATGAGCAGTTCTTC. This translates into CASRTGGSSYNEQFF.